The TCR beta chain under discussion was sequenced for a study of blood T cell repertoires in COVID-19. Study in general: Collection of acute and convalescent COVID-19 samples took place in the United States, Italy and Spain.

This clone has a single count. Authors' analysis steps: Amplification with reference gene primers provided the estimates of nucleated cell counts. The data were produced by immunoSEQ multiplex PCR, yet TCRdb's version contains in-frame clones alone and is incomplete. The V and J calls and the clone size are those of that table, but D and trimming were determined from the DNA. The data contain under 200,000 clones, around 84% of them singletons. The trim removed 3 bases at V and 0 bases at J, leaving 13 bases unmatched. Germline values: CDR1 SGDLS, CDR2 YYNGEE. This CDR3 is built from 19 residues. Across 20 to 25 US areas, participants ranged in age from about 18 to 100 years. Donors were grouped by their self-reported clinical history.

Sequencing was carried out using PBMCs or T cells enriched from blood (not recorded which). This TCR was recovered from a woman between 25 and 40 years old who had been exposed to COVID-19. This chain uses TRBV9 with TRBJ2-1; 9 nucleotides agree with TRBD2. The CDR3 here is CASSASKERGASSYNEQFF. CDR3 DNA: TGTGCCAGCAGCGCCTCAAAAGAGCGGGGGGCTAGCTCCTACAATGAGCAGTTCTTC.